This T cell receptor (beta chain) appears in the sequencing data of a study of blood T cell repertoires in COVID-19. Background on the study: In each case, the material was cDNA or gDNA derived from T cells, B-cell-depleted T cells, or PBMCs.

Germline CDR1 is PRHDT and CDR2 is FYEKMQ (reference sequence). This CDR3 is built from 16 residues. The ends were cut back, 0 bases at V and 5 bases at J, with 14 bases in the middle. In terms of age and location, participants ranged from roughly 18 to 90 years and lived in about 25 US areas. Cohort placement rested on clinical history that participants reported themselves. Cohort 3 donors counted as recovered after two negative PCRs, clearance, or resolved symptoms. TCRdb's table, derived via immunoSEQ multiplex PCR, lists solely in-frame clones and lacks some. The data show roughly 290,000 clones, approximately 83% seen once.

This clonotype originated in a man in his thirties or forties who had recovered from COVID-19. V is TRBV13 and J is TRBJ2-1; perhaps TRBD2 as D (7 bases). What was sequenced was PBMCs or T cells enriched from blood (not recorded which). The CDR3 is CASSLGGGEINNEQFF. DNA of the CDR3: TGTGCCAGCAGCTTAGGAGGGGGGGAGATCAACAATGAGCAGTTCTTC.